This paragraph covers one T cell receptor (beta chain) sequence. Its antigen remains unidentified. Measured with immunoSEQ multiplex PCR; TCRdb has only the in-frame clones, and not every one. This table has 55,000 to 75,000 clones, approximately 86% appearing once. The ends were cut back, 5 bases at V and 1 base at J, with 16 bases in the middle. Per germline, CDR1 SGHTA and CDR2 FQGTGA. The CDR3 contains 16 residues. The sample comes from a study of OX40 agonist ivuxolimab in advanced cancers. Study overall: The dose-escalation cohort had hepatocellular carcinoma, melanoma, renal cell or head and neck cancer. Study-wide results and caveats: Doses of 0.1 to 3.0 mg/kg were accompanied by clonal expansion of CD4+ and CD8+ blood T cells by week 6. Mean expanded clone counts were higher in CD8+ than CD4+ T cells.

It was autoimmune disease history or systemic immunosuppression that excluded patients. The material sequenced was CD4+ or CD8+ T cells sorted from blood, taken in a trial of the OX40 agonist ivuxolimab. The rearrangement joins TRBV7-3 to TRBJ2-3, with D possibly matching TRBD2 (6 bases). The receptor's source is an adult with an advanced solid tumor such as melanoma, head and neck, liver or kidney cancer. CDR3 protein: CASSLGGGGGTDTQYF. As DNA, the CDR3 is TGTGCCAGCAGCCTGGGCGGAGGCGGGGGCACAGATACGCAGTATTTT.